This T cell receptor delta chain came from a study of γδ T cells in repeated Plasmodium falciparum infection. Overall study findings and caveats: Malian children's Vdelta2-negative repertoires appeared more expanded and less diverse than Australians'. Malian donors came from one small rural village, predominantly one ethnic group.

The CDR3 has 21 residues. Germline CDR1 TSWWSYY, CDR2 QGS. This clone was counted at least ten times. Its antigen remains unknown. This DNA's translation differs at residue 19 from TCRdb's protein, which comes from a much larger clone; a read error is likely, and the protein shown is translated from the DNA. TCRdb ran CATT on the multiplex PCR reads. The data hold 50,000 to 65,000 delta-chain clones, with over 1.5% observed a single time. Bulk repertoires came from Vgamma9/Vdelta2+ or Vdelta2-negative gammadelta T cells flow-sorted from PBMC. Sequencing was performed on gamma-delta T cells from blood. The chain uses TRDV1 and TRDJ1; D might be TRDD2 or TRDD3, each matching 5 bases. The receptor's source is a pool of human donors (malaria-infected and uninfected, not separated). CDR3 DNA sequence: TGTGCTCTTGGGGAACTAGAGGAAGTGCCCATGCCCTACTGGTACACCGATAAACCCATCTTT. Amino acids: CALGELEEVPMPYWYTDKPIF.